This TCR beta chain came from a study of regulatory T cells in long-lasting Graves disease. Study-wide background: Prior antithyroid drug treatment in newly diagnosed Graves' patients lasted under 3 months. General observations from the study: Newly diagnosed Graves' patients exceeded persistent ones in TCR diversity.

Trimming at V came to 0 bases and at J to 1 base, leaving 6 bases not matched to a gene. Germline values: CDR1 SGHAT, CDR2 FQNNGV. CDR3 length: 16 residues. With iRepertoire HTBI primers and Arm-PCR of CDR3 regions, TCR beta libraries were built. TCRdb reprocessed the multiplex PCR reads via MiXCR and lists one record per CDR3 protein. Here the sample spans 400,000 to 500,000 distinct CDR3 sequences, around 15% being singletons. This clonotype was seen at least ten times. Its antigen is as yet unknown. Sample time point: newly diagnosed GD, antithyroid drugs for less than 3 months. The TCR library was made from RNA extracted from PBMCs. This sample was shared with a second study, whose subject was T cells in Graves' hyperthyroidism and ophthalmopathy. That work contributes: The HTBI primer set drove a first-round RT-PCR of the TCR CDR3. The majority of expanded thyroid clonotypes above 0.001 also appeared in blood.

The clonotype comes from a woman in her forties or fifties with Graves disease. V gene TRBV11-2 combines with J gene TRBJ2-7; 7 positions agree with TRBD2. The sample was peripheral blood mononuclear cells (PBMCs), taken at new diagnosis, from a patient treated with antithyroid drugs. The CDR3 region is CASSLDPAGASYEQYF. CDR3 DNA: TGTGCCAGCAGCTTAGATCCTGCGGGAGCATCCTACGAGCAGTACTTC.